These 10 T cell receptor beta chains were all obtained from the same sample, sequenced in a study of CD8 T cells in Susac syndrome. Reverse transcription of roughly 0.5 to 1 ug RNA was performed with random hexamers. Via MiXCR, TCRdb re-called the immunoSEQ multiplex PCR reads, giving one row per CDR3 protein. The data contain about 160,000 distinct CDR3 sequences, roughly 94% of them singletons. Sequenced: CD4+ T cells from PBMCs. The receptor set was obtained from a human donor with multiple sclerosis.

The rearrangement joins TRBV12-3 or TRBV12-4 to TRBJ1-2; no definite D call. This CDR3 is 14 amino acids long. Between the trimmed V and J ends, which lost 3 bases and 3 bases, there was a span of 11 bases. For the CDR3, the DNA is TGTGCCAGCAGTTTGGAGACCAGAGACTATGGCTACACCTTC. It yields the protein CASSLETRDYGYTF.

The DNA for the CDR3 is TGTGCCAGCAGCCCCGGAGGAGGCCAGTACAATGAGCAGTTCTTC. This encodes CASSPGGGQYNEQFF. The chain couples TRBV5-4 to TRBJ2-1; the D gene is possibly TRBD2 (5 bases). This CDR3 contains 15 residues. Per germline, CDR1 SGHNT and CDR2 YYREEE (reference sequence). With 4 bases removed from V and 4 bases from J, the gap between germline ends came to 15 bases.

The chain couples TRBV5-1 to TRBJ2-3; 7 positions agree with TRBD1. After removal of 4 bases from V and 1 base from J, the junction contained 3 bases not matched to a gene. This CDR3 is 14 amino acids long. The germline gives CDR1 SGHRS, CDR2 YFSETQ. This chain's CDR3 is CASSHRGGTDTQYF. The CDR3 DNA sequence: TGCGCCAGCAGCCACAGGGGTGGCACAGATACGCAGTATTTT.

The chain carries TRBV6-1 and TRBJ1-1; 7 bases fit TRBD1. CDR1 and CDR2 from the germline V gene are MNHNS and SASEGT. The CDR3 has 14 amino acids. V gave up 4 bases and J gave up 2 bases; unmatched junction bases: 4. DNA for the CDR3: TGTGCCAGCAGTGTCGCAGGGGGAAACACTGAAGCTTTCTTT. This gives the protein CASSVAGGNTEAFF.

The chain is built from TRBV3-1 and TRBJ1-1, with D perhaps matching TRBD1 (5 bases). The ends were cut back, 1 base at V and 6 bases at J, with 12 bases in the middle. The CDR3 sequence is 14 residues long. Germline CDR1 is LGHDT and CDR2 is YNNKEL (reference sequence). CDR3 coding DNA: TGTGCCAGCAGCCAAGGAGGGGAAGGAGCTGAAGCTTTCTTT. Translating gives CASSQGGEGAEAFF. The whole variable domain, filled in from reference TRBV3-1 and TRBJ1-1, reads DTAVSQTPKYLVTQMGNDKSIKCEQNLGHDTMYWYKQDSKKFLKIMFSYNNKELIINETVPNRFSPKSPDKAHLNLHINSLELGDSAVYFCASSQGGEGAEAFFGQGTRLTVV.

The chain couples TRBV7-9 to TRBJ1-2, with TRBD1 matching 8 bases. Trimming cost V 5 bases and J 8 bases; bases outside gene matches: 7. CDR3 size: 13 residues. Germline V lookup: CDR1 SEHNR, CDR2 FQNEAQ (reference sequence). The CDR3 is CASSPGQGFGYTF. CDR3 nucleotide sequence: TGTGCCAGCAGCCCAGGACAGGGCTTCGGCTACACCTTC. The whole variable domain, remainder taken from reference TRBV7-9 and TRBJ1-2, is DTGVSQNPRHKITKRGQNVTFRCDPISEHNRLYWYRQTLGQGPEFLTYFQNEAQLEKSRLLSDRFSAERPKGSFSTLEIQRTEQGDSAMYLCASSPGQGFGYTFGSGTRLTVV.

V is TRBV20-1 and J is TRBJ2-3, with unresolved D. The CDR3 loop spans 15 amino acids. Germline assignment: CDR1 DFQATT and CDR2 SNEGSKA (reference sequence). Deletions cut 2 bases from V and 2 bases from J, with 14 bases between. CDR3 coding DNA: TGCAGTGCTAGAAGGGTGAATCCCCCCACAGATACGCAGTATTTT. It translates to CSARRVNPPTDTQYF.

The V gene is TRBV9, the J gene TRBJ2-5; D tentatively fits TRBD1 or TRBD2 (6 bases each). This CDR3 is 15 amino acids long. The germline gives CDR1 SGDLS, CDR2 YYNGEE. V was trimmed by 4 bases and J by 2 bases, leaving 15 bases between them. In nucleotides, the CDR3 is TGTGCCAGCAGCCCGGGGGCGCGACAGCAAGAGACCCAGTACTTC. As protein: CASSPGARQQETQYF.

This clonotype was seen a handful of times. The rearrangement uses TRBV11-2 and TRBJ2-5, with D perhaps TRBD2 (6 bases). The V gene's germline CDR1 is SGHAT and CDR2 FQNNGV. Trimming shortened V by 0 bases and J by 6 bases, and 14 bases separated the two germline ends. The CDR3 contains 15 residues. The CDR3 loop reads CASSLEGLSLKTQYF. The CDR3 nucleotides are TGTGCCAGCAGCTTAGAGGGACTTTCTCTGAAGACCCAGTACTTC. Looking up the rest from reference TRBV11-2 and TRBJ2-5 gives the full variable domain: EAGVAQSPRYKIIEKRQSVAFWCNPISGHATLYWYQQILGQGPKLLIQFQNNGVVDDSQLPKDRFSAERLKGVDSTLKIQPAKLEDSAVYLCASSLEGLSLKTQYFGPGTRLLVL.

The gene calls are TRBV29-1 and TRBJ2-3; D is undetermined. Per the germline V gene, CDR1 is SQVTM and CDR2 is ANQGSEA. Trimming removed 4 bases at V and 1 base at J, with 3 bases between. This CDR3 region has 11 residues. The CDR3: CSVGGTDTQYF. The CDR3 bases are TGCAGCGTTGGGGGCACAGATACGCAGTATTTT.